A selection of T cell receptor beta chains follows, all from one sample in a study of cytomegalovirus exposure and HLA in healthy donors. This table comes from immunoSEQ multiplex PCR, and its TCRdb copy is limited to in-frame clones, with some not included. Of about 120,000 clones in the sample, about 84% were seen once. Sample: PBMCs. These receptor sequences come from a woman aged 25 to 45 in good health and CMV-seronegative. Both conserved end residues are part of each CDR3. A D gene is named only where the DNA matches it firmly. Not every row has a clone size; where given, it reads once, few, many or a size class.

abundance	d_gene	v_gene	j_gene	len	CDR3nt	CDR3aa
NA	NA	TRBV5-6	TRBJ1-4	12	TGTGCCAGCAGTTCTGGGACAAGAAAACTGTTTTTT	CASSSGTRKLFF
NA	NA	TRBV19	TRBJ2-3	13	TGTGCCAGTAGCTACAGGGGCACAGATACGCAGTATTTT	CASSYRGTDTQYF
few	NA	TRBV18	TRBJ1-2	11	TGTGCCAGCTCGCCAGGGGAGGGCTACACCTTC	CASSPGEGYTF
once	NA	TRBV5-5	TRBJ2-2	16	TGTGCCAGCAGCCGCGGCAGGGAAGTAGTCTCCGGGGAGCTGTTTTTT	CASSRGREVVSGELFF
once	TRBD1	TRBV7-2	TRBJ2-7	13	TGTGCCAGCAGCCCGACAGGGGTCTACGAGCAGTACTTC	CASSPTGVYEQYF
NA	NA	TRBV5-1	TRBJ1-4	15	TGCGCCAGCAGCTTGGCCACAGGGCGGAACGAAAAACTGTTTTTT	CASSLATGRNEKLFF
NA	TRBD2	TRBV2	TRBJ2-7	15	TGTGCCAGCAGTGATCACGGGGGGGCCGCTTACGAGCAGTACTTC	CASSDHGGAAYEQYF
NA	TRBD1	TRBV2	TRBJ1-4	14	TGTGCCAGCAGTCCGGACAGGGGGCTTGAAAAACTGTTTTTT	CASSPDRGLEKLFF
few	TRBD2	TRBV11-3	TRBJ2-3	17	TGTGCCAGCAGCTTACAGGCGGGGGGGTTGGGCACAGATACGCAGTATTTT	CASSLQAGGLGTDTQYF
NA	TRBD2	TRBV11-2	TRBJ2-7	16	TGTGCCAGCAGAAGCCTACTCGGACTAGCGGGGAACGAGCAGTACTTC	CASRSLLGLAGNEQYF
NA	NA	TRBV19	TRBJ1-6	15	TGTGCCAGTAGTAACGGACAGTTCTATAATTCACCCCTCCACTTT	CASSNGQFYNSPLHF
NA	NA	TRBV9	TRBJ2-3	12	TGTGCCAGCAGCGTGGGGGCTGATACGCAGTATTTT	CASSVGADTQYF
NA	TRBD2	TRBV9	TRBJ2-3	16	TGTGCCAGCAGCGTAAAGGCGGGGGGTACTGCAGATACGCAGTATTTT	CASSVKAGGTADTQYF
NA	TRBD1	TRBV10-3	TRBJ2-1	14	TGTGCCATCAGTCGGGACAGCTCCTACAATGAGCAGTTCTTC	CAISRDSSYNEQFF
NA	TRBD1	TRBV13	TRBJ2-5	16	TGTGCCAGCAGCCACCGAGGAGGACAGGGGAAGGAGACCCAGTACTTC	CASSHRGGQGKETQYF
NA	TRBD1	TRBV14	TRBJ2-1	14	TGTGCCAGCAGCCAATACAGGGGATACAATGAGCAGTTCTTC	CASSQYRGYNEQFF
NA	NA	TRBV4-3	TRBJ1-5	15	TGCGCCAGCAGCCAAGAAGCGTCTAGCAATCAGCCCCAGCATTTT	CASSQEASSNQPQHF
NA	NA	TRBV6-6	TRBJ1-1	11	TGTGCCAGCAGTTACCCGCCAGTGGCTTTCTTT	CASSYPPVAFF
NA	NA	TRBV5-1	TRBJ1-1	14	TGCGCCAGCAGCTTGGGGGCCTCGAACACTGAAGCTTTCTTT	CASSLGASNTEAFF
NA	TRBD2	TRBV7-6	TRBJ2-1	16	TGTGCCAGCAGCCCCCAAGGGCGGGGGGGTTACAATGAGCAGTTCTTC	CASSPQGRGGYNEQFF
NA	NA	TRBV9	TRBJ2-3	14	TGTGCCAGCAGCGGGACTCCTCTCACAGATACGCAGTATTTT	CASSGTPLTDTQYF
NA	TRBD1	TRBV29-1	TRBJ2-1	14	TGCAGCGTAAAAGGGGGCTCCTCCTACAATGAGCAGTTCTTC	CSVKGGSSYNEQFF
NA	NA	TRBV7-8	TRBJ2-1	13	TGTGCCAGCAGCTTATTCCGAGGGAATGAGCAGTTCTTC	CASSLFRGNEQFF
NA	TRBD1	TRBV15	TRBJ1-1	13	TGTGCCACCAGCCCCAGGGGGATCACTGAAGCTTTCTTT	CATSPRGITEAFF
few	TRBD2	TRBV6-1	TRBJ2-1	14	TGTGCCAGCAGTGAAGGCACGGGGGGCAATGAGCAGTTCTTC	CASSEGTGGNEQFF
once	NA	TRBV4-2	TRBJ1-5	16	TGTGCCAGCAGCCAAAATTTCGACAGGTCGAATCAGCCCCAGCATTTT	CASSQNFDRSNQPQHF
NA	NA	TRBV6-1	TRBJ2-3	14	TGTGCTGAAGAGTTTTCCAACTGCACAGATACGCAGTATTTT	CAEEFSNCTDTQYF
NA	TRBD1	TRBV6-5	TRBJ1-6	15	TGTGCCAGCAGTTACTACAGGGGGGGAGATTCACCCCTCCACTTT	CASSYYRGGDSPLHF
NA	NA	TRBV4-1	TRBJ2-7	16	TGCGCCAGCAGCCCAGCGATACAGGCGGTAGGAAACGAGCAGTACTTC	CASSPAIQAVGNEQYF
NA	NA	TRBV6-1	TRBJ2-7	15	TGTGCCAGCAGTGGAGTCCGGACACTCACCTACGAGCAGTACTTC	CASSGVRTLTYEQYF
once	TRBD2	TRBV5-1	TRBJ2-3	16	TGCGCCAGCAGCTTGTGGCTAGCGGGGGCCACAGATACGCAGTATTTT	CASSLWLAGATDTQYF
NA	TRBD1	TRBV23-1	TRBJ1-2	15	TGCGCCAGCAGTCAATCTGGGGGACAGGTGTCTGGCTACACCTTC	CASSQSGGQVSGYTF
NA	NA	TRBV4-1	TRBJ1-3	17	TGCGCCAGCAGCCAAGTGGGGCAGAAGGTAGGAGGAAACACCATATATTTT	CASSQVGQKVGGNTIYF
NA	TRBD2	TRBV11-2	TRBJ2-1	16	TGTGCCAGCAGCTTAGAGCGGGGGGGCCCCTACAATGAGCAGTTCTTC	CASSLERGGPYNEQFF
NA	NA	TRBV7-8	TRBJ2-7	14	TGTGCCAGCAGCTTAGTAGGGGCTTCTTACGAGCAGTACTTC	CASSLVGASYEQYF
NA	NA	TRBV12-5	TRBJ1-2	13	TGTGCTAGTGGTTTGGGGGGCCAGACAGGCTACACCTTC	CASGLGGQTGYTF
once	TRBD1	TRBV13	TRBJ2-7	14	TGTGCCAGCAGCCTCGCCGACAGGGACTACGAGCAGTACTTC	CASSLADRDYEQYF
NA	TRBD1	TRBV5-1	TRBJ1-5	15	TGCGCCAGCAGCTCCTCCGGGACAGACAATCAGCCCCAGCATTTT	CASSSSGTDNQPQHF
NA	NA	TRBV14	TRBJ1-2	14	TGTGCCAGCAGCCAAGGGCCGGGGATCTATGGCTACACCTTC	CASSQGPGIYGYTF
NA	TRBD1	TRBV18	TRBJ2-5	14	TGTGCCAGCTCGACAGGGGGCCGCGGAGAGACCCAGTACTTC	CASSTGGRGETQYF
NA	NA	TRBV25-1	TRBJ1-1	13	TGTGCCAGCAGTGAAGTCAGGAACACTGAAGCTTTCTTT	CASSEVRNTEAFF
NA	TRBD2	TRBV30	TRBJ2-7	14	TGTGCCTGGAACCTAGCGGGGGGTCGCGGAGAGCAGTACTTC	CAWNLAGGRGEQYF
NA	NA	TRBV7-9	TRBJ1-1	15	TGTGCCAGCAGCGCGGTGAGGGGAGGGGGCACTGAAGCTTTCTTT	CASSAVRGGGTEAFF
NA	TRBD2	TRBV4-3	TRBJ2-5	15	TGCGCCAGCAGCCAAGATCGGACTAGCAGGGAGACCCAGTACTTC	CASSQDRTSRETQYF
NA	TRBD1	TRBV27	TRBJ2-4	16	TGTGCCAGCAGTCCGGGGACAGCACTAGCCAAAAACATTCAGTACTTC	CASSPGTALAKNIQYF
NA	TRBD2	TRBV7-6	TRBJ2-3	16	TGTGCCAGCAGCCTGAGACTAGCGGATTACACAGATACGCAGTATTTT	CASSLRLADYTDTQYF
once	NA	TRBV7-6	TRBJ1-1	13	TGTGCCAGCAGCTTAGGACAGAACACTGAAGCTTTCTTT	CASSLGQNTEAFF
NA	NA	TRBV13	TRBJ1-2	14	TGTGCCAGCAGACTATTCTCGGTCCCCAATGGCTACACCTTC	CASRLFSVPNGYTF
NA	TRBD1	TRBV2	TRBJ1-5	15	TGTGCCAGCAGTCCGGACAGGGGGCTGAGACAGCCCCAGCATTTT	CASSPDRGLRQPQHF
NA	TRBD1	TRBV6-5	TRBJ2-3	12	TGTGCCAGCAGACAGGGGGCAGATACGCAGTATTTT	CASRQGADTQYF
NA	TRBD1	TRBV6-1	TRBJ1-4	15	TGTGCCAGCAGTGAATTGGGACAGGGAGGGGAAAAACTGTTTTTT	CASSELGQGGEKLFF
NA	TRBD1	TRBV5-6	TRBJ1-1	17	TGTGCCAGCAGCCAACGAAAAATTGACAGGGGGAACACTGAAGCTTTCTTT	CASSQRKIDRGNTEAFF
NA	TRBD1	TRBV25-1	TRBJ2-6	18	TGTGCCAGCAGGGCTCCCGGGACAGTTAGCTCTGGGGCCAACGTCCTGACTTTC	CASRAPGTVSSGANVLTF
NA	NA	TRBV6-1	TRBJ1-1	16	TGTGCCAGCAGTGCCCCAGCGGGGGGGATGAACACTGAAGCTTTCTTT	CASSAPAGGMNTEAFF
few	TRBD1	TRBV13	TRBJ1-2	14	TGTGCCAGCAGCCCAGGGGGCAGGGCCTATGGCTACACCTTC	CASSPGGRAYGYTF
once	TRBD1	TRBV2	TRBJ1-2	14	TGTGCCAGCAGTCCGGGACAGGGATTATATGGCTACACCTTC	CASSPGQGLYGYTF
NA	TRBD1	TRBV5-8	TRBJ2-4	17	TGTGCCAGCAGCAACTGGACAGGCAGTCTAGCCAAAAACATTCAGTACTTC	CASSNWTGSLAKNIQYF
once	NA	TRBV7-6	TRBJ2-7	13	TGTGCCAGCAGCTTCGGGGGTACCTACGAGCAGTACTTC	CASSFGGTYEQYF
NA	NA	TRBV19	TRBJ2-7	14	TGTGCCAGTACCCCGACTAGTCTGGTCTACGAGCAGTACTTC	CASTPTSLVYEQYF